Below, 10 T cell receptor beta chains from the same sample are listed, as sequenced in a study of T cell repertoires in ileal Crohn's disease. The data were produced by immunoSEQ multiplex PCR, yet TCRdb's version contains in-frame clones alone and is incomplete. The sample holds 17,000 or so clones, approximately 86% seen once. The sample comprised ileal tissue. These receptors all come from an adult with Crohn's disease.

V gene TRBV5-5 combines with J gene TRBJ1-5; D may be TRBD1 (5 bases). Per germline, CDR1 SGHKS and CDR2 YYEKEE (reference sequence). This CDR3 spans 14 amino acids. V lost 4 bases and J 0 bases, leaving 8 bases between the germline ends. The chain's CDR3 is CASSRQNSNQPQHF. The CDR3 DNA sequence: TGTGCCAGCAGCCGACAGAATAGCAATCAGCCCCAGCATTTT.

The chain combines TRBV25-1 with TRBJ1-3; no definite D call. The CDR3 is 14 amino acids. Germline CDR1 reads MGHDK; CDR2 reads SYGVNS. V dropped 8 bases and J dropped 0 bases, with 11 bases sitting between them. The CDR3 DNA reads as TGTGCCAGCCCTACAGAGGGCTCTGGAAACACCATATATTTT. Protein sequence: CASPTEGSGNTIYF.

The chain employs TRBV7-2 and TRBJ1-2; D is undetermined. The V and J ends lost 6 bases and 4 bases respectively, with 27 bases between them. In germline, CDR1 is SGHTA, CDR2 FQGNSA. This CDR3 comprises 18 residues. The CDR3, as DNA: TGTGCCAGCAGTTCACGGACTACGGAGCGACCCTTGGGCTATGGCTACACCTTC. Amino acid sequence: CASSSRTTERPLGYGYTF. Full variable domain (remainder filled in from reference TRBV7-2 and TRBJ1-2): GAGVSQSPSNKVTEKGKDVELRCDPISGHTALYWYRQSLGQGLEFLIYFQGNSAPDKSGLPSDRFSAERTGGSVSTLTIQRTQQEDSAVYLCASSSRTTERPLGYGYTFGSGTRLTVV.

This chain connects TRBV23-1 to TRBJ1-1, with D possibly TRBD1 on 5 matching bases. TRBV23-1 is an ORF for which the function is uncertain. The CDR3 totals 13 residues. Trimming stripped 7 bases from V and 4 bases from J, with 13 bases between. The CDR3 DNA reads TGCGCCAGCAACTTAGAAAGGGGCACTGAAGCTTTCTTT. Translating gives CASNLERGTEAFF.

The gene calls are TRBV19 and TRBJ2-7; 7 bases map to TRBD2. The CDR3 length is 15 residues. V trimming: 6 bases; J trimming: 4 bases; junction bases outside the gene matches: 12. Per the germline V gene, CDR1 is LNHDA and CDR2 is SQIVND (reference sequence). The CDR3 coding sequence is TGTGCCAGTAGGGCTGCTAGCGGAGCCAGGTACGAGCAGTACTTC. Its protein product is CASRAASGARYEQYF.

The chain carries TRBV6-5 and TRBJ2-1; D gene ambiguous. This CDR3 is 13 amino acids long. V lost 8 bases, J lost 6 bases, and 14 bases lay in between. The germline V gene encodes CDR1 MNHEY and CDR2 SVGAGI. CDR3 loop: CASRSWLGNEQFF. CDR3 in DNA: TGTGCCAGCCGGAGTTGGTTGGGCAATGAGCAGTTCTTC.

This chain uses TRBV5-1 with TRBJ2-5; no firm D call. The germline gives CDR1 SGHRS, CDR2 YFSETQ. The CDR3 spans 14 residues. Trimming stripped 1 base from V and 1 base from J, with 8 bases between. In nucleotides, the CDR3 is TGCGCCAGCAGCTTGTCCAACAGCCAAGAGACCCAGTACTTC. It codes for CASSLSNSQETQYF.

The chain couples TRBV27 to TRBJ2-5; possible D gene TRBD2, 5 bases. This CDR3 contains 14 residues. The V gene lost 5 bases and the J gene lost 5 bases, with 15 bases spanning the gap. Germline CDR1 MNHEY, CDR2 SMNVEV (reference sequence). DNA for the CDR3: TGTGCCAGCAGTCTTACTGGGCAGCGGGAGACCCAGTACTTC. Translation: CASSLTGQRETQYF.

This clone was recorded a few times. The rearrangement links TRBV11-2 to TRBJ1-2, with 9 nucleotides matching TRBD1. Trimming at V came to 6 bases and at J to 2 bases, leaving 13 bases not matched to a gene. CDR1 is SGHAT and CDR2 is FQNNGV in the germline V gene. The CDR3 covers 17 residues. DNA for the CDR3: TGTGCCAGCAGTTCCGTGCGGGACAGGGTTCGGAACTATGGCTACACCTTC. This translates into CASSSVRDRVRNYGYTF. Using reference TRBV11-2 and TRBJ1-2 for the parts outside the CDR3, the full variable domain is EAGVAQSPRYKIIEKRQSVAFWCNPISGHATLYWYQQILGQGPKLLIQFQNNGVVDDSQLPKDRFSAERLKGVDSTLKIQPAKLEDSAVYLCASSSVRDRVRNYGYTFGSGTRLTVV.

The chain employs TRBV10-2 and TRBJ2-3; TRBD2 aligns across 11 bases. The junction had 4 bases not matched to a gene; V was cut back by 4 bases and J by 4 bases. Per germline, CDR1 WSHSY and CDR2 SAAADI. The CDR3 is made up of 15 amino acids. CDR3 DNA sequence: TGCGCCAGCAGTGCACTAGCGGGAGTAGCAGATACGCAGTATTTT. Protein product: CASSALAGVADTQYF.